These 27 T cell receptor beta chains were sequenced from one sample in a study of regulatory T cells in long-lasting Graves disease. Researchers made TCR beta libraries by using iRepertoire HTBI primers and running Arm-PCR on CDR3 regions. TCRdb re-derived calls from the multiplex PCR reads in MiXCR, one entry per CDR3 protein. The sample records roughly 400,000 distinct CDR3 sequences, under 25% being singletons. Sample time point: persistent/refractory GD, antithyroid drugs over 5 years with positive TRAb. RNA from PBMCs was the source of the TCR library. Here the sequenced sample was peripheral blood mononuclear cells (PBMCs), taken when the disease was refractory, from a patient treated with antithyroid drugs. The receptor set was obtained from a female donor with Graves disease.

In this sample, this clonotype turned up a few times. V usage is TRBV18 and J usage is TRBJ1-1, with 7 bases lining up with TRBD1. With V trimmed by 8 bases and J by 3 bases, 12 bases remained unmatched. This CDR3 region has 15 residues. Per the germline V gene, CDR1 is KGHSH and CDR2 is LQKENI. CDR3 nucleotides: TGTGCCAGCACGAACCAGGGGGGGGGGTACACTGAAGCTTTCTTT. Translated: CASTNQGGGYTEAFF.

This clonotype was picked up many times. The chain joins TRBV7-2 to TRBJ2-5; TRBD2 might be the D (5 bases). V was trimmed by 7 bases and J by 1 base, leaving 13 bases between them. The germline gives CDR1 SGHTA, CDR2 FQGNSA. This CDR3 is 14 amino acids long. CDR3 region: CASTLIAIQETQYF. DNA for the CDR3: TGTGCCAGCACCCTGATAGCGATCCAAGAGACCCAGTACTTC. Full variable domain (rest looked up from reference TRBV7-2 and TRBJ2-5): GAGVSQSPSNKVTEKGKDVELRCDPISGHTALYWYRQSLGQGLEFLIYFQGNSAPDKSGLPSDRFSAERTGGSVSTLTIQRTQQEDSAVYLCASTLIAIQETQYFGPGTRLLVL.

This clonotype was detected many times. J is TRBJ1-1 and V is TRBV2; TRBD1 might be the D (5 bases). Between the trimmed V and J ends, which lost 5 bases and 6 bases, there was a span of 16 bases. Germline lookup yields CDR1 SNHLY and CDR2 FYNNEI. The CDR3 runs to 14 residues. CDR3 nucleotide sequence: TGTGCCAGCAGTATCGACAGAAGACGAGCTGAAGCTTTCTTT. Translated: CASSIDRRRAEAFF.

With regard to this clonotype: A much larger clone lies one base from this, so it may be a read error. The rearrangement joins TRBV29-1 to TRBJ2-7; D ambiguous. CDR1 is SQVTM, CDR2 ANQGSEA, per germline. The CDR3 consists of 12 residues. DNA of the CDR3: TGCAGCGTTCCGGTTGGATCCTACGAGCAGTGCTTC. Translation: CSVPVGSYEQCF.

J is TRBJ2-5 and V is TRBV6-1, with 8 bases fitting TRBD2. TRBJ2-1 explains the end of the DNA better; the J call may be wrong. This CDR3 comprises 15 residues. CDR1 and CDR2 from the germline V gene are MNHNS and SASEGT. The CDR3 here is CASANAGTSRDEQFF. In DNA form, the CDR3 reads TGTGCCAGCGCGAACGCCGGGACTAGTAGGGATGAGCAGTTCTTC.

This clonotype was recorded at least ten times. V is TRBV6-1 and J is TRBJ2-5; no clear D gene. CDR3 length: 13 residues. Germline CDR1 is MNHNS and CDR2 is SASEGT. V was pared by 5 bases and J by 5 bases, with 12 bases between. The CDR3 here is CASSKRIGETQYF. The CDR3 nucleotides read TGTGCCAGCAGTAAGAGGATTGGGGAGACCCAGTACTTC.

This sequence joins TRBV6-1 and TRBJ2-2, with 8 bases that match TRBD2. CDR1 is MNHNS and CDR2 is SASEGT in the germline V gene. Trimming at V came to 6 bases and at J to 9 bases, leaving 9 bases not matched to a gene. The CDR3 covers 14 residues. As DNA, the CDR3 is TGTGCCAGCAGATTAGCGGGGTCCGGGCGGGAGCTGTTTTTT. Its translation is CASRLAGSGRELFF.

This sequence joins TRBV20-1 and TRBJ2-1; 7 nucleotides line up with TRBD1. Germline V gene lookup returns CDR1 DFQATT and CDR2 SNEGSKA (reference sequence). V lost 6 bases to trimming and J lost 1 base; unmatched junction nucleotides: 6. CDR3 length equals 14 residues. As DNA, the CDR3 is TGCAGTGCCTTCCTACAGGGGTCCTACAATGAGCAGTTCTTC. It codes for CSAFLQGSYNEQFF.

The table lists this clonotype with a few counts. This chain joins TRBV7-6 and TRBJ2-5, with D unclear. Trimming removed 1 base at V and 0 bases at J, with 9 bases between. Germline V gene lookup returns CDR1 SGHVS and CDR2 FNYEAQ. The CDR3 spans 15 residues. The CDR3 loop is CASSLDPGDQETQYF. CDR3 nucleotides: TGTGCCAGCAGCTTAGACCCAGGCGACCAAGAGACCCAGTACTTC.

The chain is built from TRBV10-3 and TRBJ1-2; possibly TRBD1 for D (5 bases). V lost 4 bases to trimming and J lost 5 bases, with 11 bases between them. Germline-derived CDR1 and CDR2 are ENHRY and SYGVKD. The CDR3 has 13 residues. The CDR3 DNA reads as TGTGCCATCAGTGGCGGGACGGAATATGGCTACACCTTC. It encodes CAISGGTEYGYTF.

Only one count was recorded for this clonotype. The chain carries TRBV19 and TRBJ1-5; D is uncertain. The CDR3 runs to 14 residues. Trimming pared 1 base from V and 1 base from J, leaving 5 bases between. Germline V gene sequence: CDR1 LNHDA, CDR2 SQIVND (reference sequence). CDR3 loop: CASSIGGSNQPQHF. As DNA, the CDR3 is TGTGCCAGTAGTATAGGAGGGAGCAATCAGCCCCAGCATTTT. Full variable domain (rest looked up from reference TRBV19 and TRBJ1-5): DGGITQSPKYLFRKEGQNVTLSCEQNLNHDAMYWYRQDPGQGLRLIYYSQIVNDFQKGDIAEGYSVSREKKESFPLTVTSAQKNPTAFYLCASSIGGSNQPQHFGDGTRLSIL.

The CDR3: CASSLPGHIRSGNTIYF. DNA of the CDR3: TGTGCCAGCAGCCTACCCGGCCACATCCGCTCTGGAAACACCATATATTTT. V and J are TRBV12-3 or TRBV12-4 and TRBJ1-3; D is uncertain. The CDR3 totals 17 residues. V was cut by 6 bases and J by 0 bases, with 18 bases left in between.

In its sample, this clonotype was seen many times. V gene TRBV29-1 combines with J gene TRBJ2-7; 7 nucleotides agree with TRBD2. Trimming cost V 4 bases and J 0 bases; bases outside gene matches: 3. The CDR3 covers 13 residues. CDR1 and CDR2 from the germline V gene are SQVTM and ANQGSEA. This chain's CDR3 is CSVVGRASYEQYF. The CDR3 bases are TGCAGCGTTGTGGGGAGGGCCTCCTACGAGCAGTACTTC.

This clonotype was counted a few times. The conserved phenylalanine or tryptophan normally closing the CDR3 is absent here, so this likely arose from a read error. The chain carries TRBV11-2 and TRBJ2-2; D gene unclear. Trimming took off 5 bases at V and 3 bases at J, with 7 bases between the two ends. This CDR3 is 13 amino acids long. In germline, CDR1 is SGHAT, CDR2 FQNNGV. This CDR3 is CASSRIYTGELFL. Written as DNA, the CDR3 is TGTGCCAGCAGCAGGATCTACACCGGGGAGCTGTTTCTT.

The table lists this clonotype with many counts. The chain links TRBV28 to TRBJ1-5, with a weak D call TRBD1 (5 bases). The germline V gene encodes CDR1 MDHEN and CDR2 SYDVKM. Trimming took off 3 bases at V and 7 bases at J, with 16 bases between the two ends. CDR3 length: 15 amino acids. The CDR3 spells CASSFDSGAVQPQHF. The CDR3 region has the DNA TGTGCCAGCAGTTTTGACAGTGGAGCTGTGCAGCCCCAGCATTTT.

This clonotype appeared many times. The chain joins TRBV6-1 to TRBJ2-7; D not resolved. V gave up 2 bases and J gave up 5 bases, with 13 bases separating them. The CDR3 loop spans 14 amino acids. Germline V gene sequence: CDR1 MNHNS, CDR2 SASEGT. CDR3 residues: CASSESPFADEQYF. The DNA of the CDR3 is TGTGCCAGCAGTGAAAGCCCATTCGCGGACGAGCAGTACTTC.

J is TRBJ2-1 and V is TRBV18, with no clear D. Germline CDR1 reads KGHSH; CDR2 reads LQKENI. Trimming removed 5 bases from V and 1 base from J, with 15 bases in between. This CDR3 region has 16 residues. In DNA form, the CDR3 reads TGTGCCAGCTCAGCCCCTGGGCGGAGTTCCTACAATGAGCAGTTCTTC. Translating gives CASSAPGRSSYNEQFF.

Only a few counts were recorded for this clonotype. At one end the junction does not follow the germline gene, possibly because of a read error. J is TRBJ1-4 and V is TRBV27, with 9 bases lining up with TRBD1. CDR1 and CDR2 from the germline V gene are MNHEY and SMNVEV (reference sequence). This CDR3 has 16 amino acids. The CDR3 DNA follows: TGTGCCAGCAGTGTATCGGCGGGGACAGGGAATGAAAAACTGTTTTTT. As protein: CASSVSAGTGNEKLFF. The whole variable domain, filled in from reference TRBV27 and TRBJ1-4, reads EAQVTQNPRYLITVTGKKLTVTCSQNMNHEYMSWYRQDPGLGLRQIYYSMNVEVTDKGDVPEGYKVSRKEKRNFPLILESPSPNQTSLYFCASSVSAGTGNEKLFFGSGTQLSVL.

A word on this clonotype: This could be a read error, since a much larger clone is one nucleotide away. The rearrangement joins TRBV12-5 to TRBJ2-4; 9 bases match TRBD1. Germline V CDR1 and CDR2: LGHNT, FRNRAP. The CDR3 length is 14 residues. The junction had 8 bases not matched to a gene; V was cut back by 9 bases and J by 5 bases. CDR3 in amino acids: CARGQGQGQNIQYF. DNA for the CDR3: TGTGCTAGGGGCCAAGGACAGGGGCAAAACATTCAGTACTTC.

This clonotype appeared a few times. The genes are TRBV6-1 and TRBJ2-7, with 8 positions matching TRBD1. Germline CDR1 and CDR2: MNHNS and SASEGT. The CDR3 has 13 residues. V dropped 6 bases and J dropped 7; count of bases not matched to a gene: 8. CDR3 sequence: CASRRQGAGEQYF. For the CDR3, the DNA is TGTGCCAGCAGAAGGCAGGGGGCTGGGGAGCAGTACTTC.

The chain is built from TRBV20-1 and TRBJ1-2, with a weak D call TRBD1 (5 bases). The CDR3 covers 14 residues. The ends were cut back, 3 bases at V and 6 bases at J, with 17 bases in the middle. Germline CDR1 is DFQATT and CDR2 is SNEGSKA (reference sequence). The CDR3 DNA reads TGCAGTGCTAGCGTGCCTCCGAGAGGGGATGGCTACACCTTC. Its protein product is CSASVPPRGDGYTF.

The chain carries TRBV6-1 and TRBJ2-2, with TRBD2 matching 11 bases. The CDR3 runs to 14 residues. Germline-derived CDR1 and CDR2 are MNHNS and SASEGT. Trimming took 4 bases from V and 8 from J; bases not matched to a gene: 3. Here the CDR3 reads CASSGLAGLGELFF. For the CDR3, the DNA is TGTGCCAGCAGTGGACTAGCGGGACTAGGGGAGCTGTTTTTT.

In regard to this clonotype: Because the CDR3 is missing its conserved closing phenylalanine or tryptophan, this is likely a read error. The CDR3 coding sequence is TGTGCCAGCAGCTTTTTGTCTCGGACGGGAACTGAAGCTTTCCTT. It encodes CASSFLSRTGTEAFL. V gene TRBV5-6 combines with J gene TRBJ1-1; D gene unclear. This CDR3 spans 15 amino acids. V lost 2 bases, J lost 5 bases, and 16 bases lay in between. Germline V gene data show CDR1 as SGHDT and CDR2 as YYEEEE.

This clonotype was seen at least ten times. The gene calls are TRBV11-2 and TRBJ2-7; TRBD1 is a possible D gene (7 bases). The CDR3 is made up of 14 amino acids. Trimming removed 1 base from V and 4 bases from J, with 11 bases in between. The germline gives CDR1 SGHAT, CDR2 FQNNGV. The CDR3 coding sequence is TGTGCCAGCAGCTTAGGGGGGGACAGATACGAGCAGTACTTC. Encoded protein: CASSLGGDRYEQYF. The variable domain in full, with the rest retrieved from reference TRBV11-2 and TRBJ2-7, is EAGVAQSPRYKIIEKRQSVAFWCNPISGHATLYWYQQILGQGPKLLIQFQNNGVVDDSQLPKDRFSAERLKGVDSTLKIQPAKLEDSAVYLCASSLGGDRYEQYFGPGTRLTVT.

The chain joins TRBV9 to TRBJ2-4; 8 positions match TRBD1. This CDR3 has 14 amino acids. CDR1 is SGDLS, CDR2 YYNGEE, per germline. With V trimmed by 3 bases and J by 8 bases, 7 bases remained unmatched. This CDR3 reads CASSARRGQDIQYF. The CDR3 DNA follows: TGTGCCAGCAGCGCCCGAAGGGGACAGGACATTCAGTACTTC. Based on the CDR3 plus reference TRBV9 and TRBJ2-4, the full variable domain is DSGVTQTPKHLITATGQRVTLRCSPRSGDLSVYWYQQSLDQGLQFLIQYYNGEERAKGNILERFSAQQFPDLHSELNLSSLELGDSALYFCASSARRGQDIQYFGAGTRLSVL.

The V call is TRBV30, the J call TRBJ2-2, with a possible D match to TRBD2 (5 bases). Germline CDR1 reads GTSNPN; CDR2 reads SVGIG (reference sequence). V was clipped by 8 bases and J by 7 bases, with 11 bases between them. The CDR3 runs 11 residues. The CDR3, as DNA: TGTGCCGGGGAGTACGACGGGGAGCTGTTTTTT. This encodes CAGEYDGELFF.

This CDR3 reads CASSAKEQGVGANVLTF. In DNA form, the CDR3 reads TGTGCCAGTAGTGCAAAAGAACAGGGTGTCGGGGCCAACGTCCTGACTTTC. V and J are TRBV19 and TRBJ2-6, with TRBD1 as a possible D gene (6 bases). Per germline, CDR1 LNHDA and CDR2 SQIVND (reference sequence). Trimming pared 5 bases from V and 4 bases from J, leaving 18 bases between. The CDR3 extends over 17 amino acids. The whole variable domain, filled in from reference TRBV19 and TRBJ2-6, reads DGGITQSPKYLFRKEGQNVTLSCEQNLNHDAMYWYRQDPGQGLRLIYYSQIVNDFQKGDIAEGYSVSREKKESFPLTVTSAQKNPTAFYLCASSAKEQGVGANVLTFGAGSRLTVL.